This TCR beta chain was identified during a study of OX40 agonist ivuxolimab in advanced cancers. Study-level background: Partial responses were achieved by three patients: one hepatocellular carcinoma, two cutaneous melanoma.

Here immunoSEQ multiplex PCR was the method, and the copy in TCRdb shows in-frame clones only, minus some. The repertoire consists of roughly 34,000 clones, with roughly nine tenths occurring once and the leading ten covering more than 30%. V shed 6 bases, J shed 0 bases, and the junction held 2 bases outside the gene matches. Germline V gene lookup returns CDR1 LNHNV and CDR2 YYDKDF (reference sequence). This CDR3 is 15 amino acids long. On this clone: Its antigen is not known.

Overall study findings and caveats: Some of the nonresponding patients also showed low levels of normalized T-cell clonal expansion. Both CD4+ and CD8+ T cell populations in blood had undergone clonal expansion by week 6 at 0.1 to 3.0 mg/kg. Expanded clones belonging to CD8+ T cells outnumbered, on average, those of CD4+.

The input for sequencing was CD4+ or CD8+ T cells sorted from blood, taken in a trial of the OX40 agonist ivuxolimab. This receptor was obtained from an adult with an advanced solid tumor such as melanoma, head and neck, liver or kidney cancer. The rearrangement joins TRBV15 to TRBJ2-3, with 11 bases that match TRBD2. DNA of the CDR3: TGTGCCACCAGTAGACTAGCGGGGAGCACAGATACGCAGTATTTT. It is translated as CATSRLAGSTDTQYF. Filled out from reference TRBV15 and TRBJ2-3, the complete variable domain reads DAMVIQNPRYQVTQFGKPVTLSCSQTLNHNVMYWYQQKSSQAPKLLFHYYDKDFNNEADTPDNFQSRRPNTSFCFLDIRSPGLGDTAMYLCATSRLAGSTDTQYFGPGTRLTVL.